This T cell receptor (beta chain) was identified during a study of immune evolution from preneoplasia to lung adenocarcinoma. Study-level points and caveats: Clonality was highest in normal lung, lower in later-stage lesions apparently.

Sequenced by immunoSEQ multiplex PCR; TCRdb stores in-frame clones only, minus some. Among about 15,000 clones listed, more than 65% were seen once. Germline V gives CDR1 SGHTA, CDR2 FQGNSA. The J segment lost 7 bases and the V segment lost 3 bases, leaving 3 bases of the junction unmatched. CDR3 size: 14 residues. On this clone: Its antigen is unknown.

The TCR comes from a person aged 60-80 years with lung adenocarcinoma. The sequenced sample was FFPE minimally invasive lung adenocarcinoma tissue. The chain links TRBV7-2 to TRBJ1-4; 9 bases map to TRBD1. CDR3 sequence: CASSLDRGGEKLFF. Written as DNA, the CDR3 is TGTGCCAGCAGCTTGGACAGGGGAGGTGAAAAACTGTTTTTT.